This TCR beta chain was captured by sequencing in a study of early T cells in non-severe SARS-CoV-2 infection. Overall study context: Investigators sequenced bulk RNA drawn from unsorted whole blood, and chains remained unpaired. Broader study findings: The VDJdb matching leaned toward anti-spike CD8 responses and overlooked private and CD4 specificities.

This clonotype came up a few times. The antigen is not known. TCRdb redid the calling of the 5' RACE reads with MiXCR, one entry per CDR3 protein. The sample contains over 45,000 distinct CDR3 sequences, about 7.7% of which appear only once. CDR3 size: 15 residues. With 6 bases clipped from V and 8 bases from J, the junction kept 15 bases outside the gene matches. Germline V CDR1 and CDR2: KGHSH, LQKENI. The clonotype was recovered from an adult who was a healthcare worker with PCR-confirmed SARS-CoV-2 infection or an uninfected control (not recorded which). The sequencing here drew on whole blood, taken at baseline. V and J are TRBV18 and TRBJ1-2; 7 bases align to TRBD1. The CDR3 DNA reads TGTGCCAGCTCGAAAAAAGGACAGGATATGGGAGGCTACACCTTC. Amino acid sequence: CASSKKGQDMGGYTF.